This T cell receptor (beta chain) was recovered during a study of blood T cells in healthy people across ages. Study at large: About one barcoded beta molecule was captured per two T cells (by template switching). General study points: Whereas aged donors had fewer naive CD4+ cells, long-lived donors had more of them and higher diversity.

In germline, CDR1 is DFQATT, CDR2 SNEGSKA (reference sequence). The CDR3 has 12 amino acids. This clonotype was counted many times. No antigen is known for it. It may be a read error: a sequence one base away is much more abundant. Peripheral blood from each donor was collected in a volume of about 10 milliliters. Every sample yielded at least 7 million isolated PBMCs. Primed by a sample-barcoded 5' primer and a J-beta primer mix, a second PCR proceeded for about 6 to 12 cycles. TCRdb re-called the 5' RACE reads with MiXCR, one entry per CDR3 protein. Seen here are approximately 800,000 distinct CDR3 sequences, about 48% observed once, and the top ten hold 41%.

The material sequenced was blood. The TCR comes from an elderly man in good health. The chain has TRBV20-1 and TRBJ2-1; unclear D gene. Judging by the DNA end, TRBJ2-7 fits better; the J call may be wrong. CDR3 protein: CSARGSYNEQYF. For the CDR3, the DNA is TGCAGTGCTAGAGGGTCCTACAATGAGCAGTACTTC.